These 30 T cell receptor beta chains were sequenced from one sample in a study of cytomegalovirus exposure and HLA in healthy donors. Data came from immunoSEQ multiplex PCR; TCRdb stores just in-frame clones and leaves some out. The sample consists of about 49,000 clones, about 91% of them appearing once. Sequencing was performed on PBMCs. All receptors come from a man aged 18 to 29 in good health and CMV-seronegative.

This chain joins TRBV28 and TRBJ2-4, with 8 bases identical to TRBD2. The CDR3 length is 14 residues. Germline CDR1 MDHEN, CDR2 SYDVKM. V lost 2 bases and J lost 6; bases outside the gene matches: 3. The CDR3 here is CASSLLLAGNIQYF. The CDR3 DNA sequence: TGTGCCAGCAGTTTACTGCTAGCGGGAAACATTCAGTACTTC.

The chain joins TRBV27 to TRBJ2-1; 9 bases agree with TRBD2. V lost 5 bases, J lost 5 bases, and 10 bases stayed unmatched. Germline CDR1 reads MNHEY; CDR2 reads SMNVEV (reference sequence). The CDR3 contains 16 residues. Written as DNA, the CDR3 is TGTGCCAGCAGTCCTACCCCTAGCGGGGCTAACAATGAGCAGTTCTTC. It specifies CASSPTPSGANNEQFF.

The chain is built from TRBV6-5 and TRBJ1-2, with 9 bases lining up with TRBD1. Germline CDR1 reads MNHEY; CDR2 reads SVGAGI. V shed 4 bases, J shed 4 bases, and the junction held 7 bases outside the gene matches. This CDR3 is 15 amino acids long. Here the CDR3 DNA reads TGTGCCAGCAGTTCGAAACAGGGGGCGGGCTATGGCTACACCTTC. Protein: CASSSKQGAGYGYTF.

The chain recombines TRBV5-4 with TRBJ2-7, with TRBD1 identical over 12 bases. Trimming at V came to 3 bases and at J to 2 bases, leaving 0 bases not matched to a gene. In germline, CDR1 is SGHNT, CDR2 YYREEE (reference sequence). The CDR3 loop spans 14 amino acids. CDR3 bases: TGTGCCAGCAGCTGGGACAGGGGGCCCTACGAGCAGTACTTC. This gives the protein CASSWDRGPYEQYF. The whole variable domain, remainder taken from reference TRBV5-4 and TRBJ2-7, is ETGVTQSPTHLIKTRGQQVTLRCSSQSGHNTVSWYQQALGQGPQFIFQYYREEENGRGNFPPRFSGLQFPNYSSELNVNALELDDSALYLCASSWDRGPYEQYFGPGTRLTVT.

The CDR3 nucleotides are TGTGCCAGCAGCTGGAGTCCCTACGAGCAGTACTTC. It is translated as CASSWSPYEQYF. The J gene is TRBJ2-7, the V gene TRBV7-9; D not resolved. The CDR3 sequence is 12 residues long. The V gene lost 4 bases and the J gene lost 2 bases, with 6 bases spanning the gap. Germline V gene data show CDR1 as SEHNR and CDR2 as FQNEAQ (reference sequence).

The chain carries TRBV5-1 and TRBJ2-1, with 7 bases that match TRBD2. The germline gives CDR1 SGHRS, CDR2 YFSETQ. Trimming cost V 0 bases and J 0 bases; bases outside gene matches: 12. There are 19 residues in the CDR3. CDR3 nucleotide sequence: TGCGCCAGCAGCTTGGGGTTCCCCGAGCGGGGTAGCTCCTACAATGAGCAGTTCTTC. It is translated as CASSLGFPERGSSYNEQFF.

The chain is built from TRBV7-9 and TRBJ1-1; D is possibly TRBD1 (5 bases). The germline V gene has CDR1 SEHNR and CDR2 FQNEAQ (reference sequence). The CDR3 sequence is 14 residues long. V gave up 5 bases and J gave up 1 base, with 11 bases separating them. The CDR3, as DNA: TGTGCCAGCAGCGCCAGGGCTCCGAACACTGAAGCTTTCTTT. Protein sequence: CASSARAPNTEAFF.

The rearrangement joins TRBV28 to TRBJ2-2; D remains ambiguous. CDR1 and CDR2 (germline): MDHEN, SYDVKM. V lost 2 bases to trimming and J lost 6 bases, with 7 bases between them. The CDR3 runs 13 residues. The CDR3: CASSLVYPGELFF. The CDR3 DNA sequence: TGTGCCAGCAGTTTAGTGTATCCCGGGGAGCTGTTTTTT.

CDR3 sequence reads: CASSLGHRTNTIYF. CDR3 in DNA: TGCGCCAGCAGCTTGGGACACCGAACAAACACCATATATTTT. The rearrangement uses TRBV5-1 and TRBJ1-3; no firm D call. CDR3 length: 14 residues. The germline V and J ends were trimmed by 0 bases and 6 bases, with 10 bases remaining between them. Germline CDR1 reads SGHRS; CDR2 reads YFSETQ.

The rearrangement links TRBV19 to TRBJ2-4, with TRBD2 matching over 9 bases. Germline V gene data show CDR1 as LNHDA and CDR2 as SQIVND (reference sequence). The CDR3 length is 19 residues. With V trimmed by 1 base and J by 1 base, 11 bases remained unmatched. As DNA, the CDR3 is TGTGCCAGTAGTATAGGAGTAGCGGGAGCTTGGAGGGCCAAAAACATTCAGTACTTC. Amino acids: CASSIGVAGAWRAKNIQYF.

The count of this clone is one. The chain combines TRBV28 with TRBJ2-1; tentative D call: TRBD2 (6 bases). Trimming took 5 bases from V and 7 from J, leaving 12 bases between them. The germline CDR1 and CDR2 sequences are MDHEN and SYDVKM. CDR3 length: 13 residues. The CDR3 region is CASSRSGPNEQFF. Here the CDR3 DNA reads TGTGCCAGCAGTCGTAGCGGACCGAATGAGCAGTTCTTC.

This rearrangement joins TRBV27 to TRBJ2-7, with 9 nucleotides matching TRBD2. V was pared by 0 bases and J by 7 bases, with 7 bases of the junction left unmatched. This CDR3 comprises 15 residues. Germline values: CDR1 MNHEY, CDR2 SMNVEV (reference sequence). The CDR3 is CASSLSSGRTGEQYF. CDR3 sequence (DNA): TGTGCCAGCAGTTTATCGAGCGGGAGGACGGGTGAGCAGTACTTC.

The V call is TRBV29-1, the J call TRBJ1-1; no reliable D call. Deletions cut 7 bases from V and 3 bases from J, with 15 bases between. Germline CDR1 is SQVTM and CDR2 is ANQGSEA. This CDR3 contains 13 residues. The CDR3 coding sequence is TGCAGCGGAATTTTCGGTCTGCACACTGAAGCTTTCTTT. This encodes CSGIFGLHTEAFF.

The chain's CDR3 is CASSLQMNTEAFF. CDR3 in DNA: TGCGCCAGCAGCTTACAGATGAACACTGAAGCTTTCTTT. This chain uses TRBV5-1 with TRBJ1-1; D remains unclear. Germline V gene data show CDR1 as SGHRS and CDR2 as YFSETQ. V gave up 2 bases and J gave up 0 bases, with 5 bases separating them. The CDR3 contains 13 residues.

The chain combines TRBV19 with TRBJ2-7, with TRBD2 as a possible D gene (5 bases). Trimming stripped 4 bases from V and 7 bases from J, with 14 bases between. This CDR3 spans 13 amino acids. Germline CDR1 reads LNHDA; CDR2 reads SQIVND (reference sequence). CDR3 nucleotides: TGTGCCAGTAGTAATAGCGCCAGGAGGGAGCAGTACTTC. Translated, it gives CASSNSARREQYF.

The chain combines TRBV5-6 with TRBJ1-1; unclear D gene. The V and J ends lost 0 bases and 1 base respectively, with 7 bases between them. The CDR3 has 14 residues. From germline, CDR1 is SGHDT and CDR2 YYEEEE. The CDR3 DNA reads as TGTGCCAGCAGCTTGGCTCCAGGGAACACTGAAGCTTTCTTT. This gives the protein CASSLAPGNTEAFF.

The chain employs TRBV7-9 and TRBJ2-7, with a tentative D call TRBD1 (6 bases). The CDR3 runs to 15 residues. The V end was cut by 5 bases, the J end by 2 bases, with 16 bases between. Germline CDR1 reads SEHNR; CDR2 reads FQNEAQ (reference sequence). The DNA for the CDR3 is TGTGCCAGCAGCCCGCGACCGGACAGCACCTACGAGCAGTACTTC. Translation gives CASSPRPDSTYEQYF.

The chain employs TRBV7-2 and TRBJ2-3, with TRBD2 matching over 11 bases. From germline, CDR1 is SGHTA and CDR2 FQGNSA. Trimming at V came to 1 base and at J to 2 bases, leaving 8 bases not matched to a gene. The CDR3 is 18 residues long. CDR3 loop: CASSLGLLAGGNTDTQYF. The CDR3 coding sequence is TGTGCCAGCAGCTTAGGCTTGCTAGCGGGAGGAAACACAGATACGCAGTATTTT.

The chain joins TRBV11-3 to TRBJ2-5, with 7 bases fitting TRBD2. The CDR3 is 20 residues long. Germline CDR1 reads SGHNT; CDR2 reads YENEEA. J lost 2 bases, V lost 1 base, and 19 bases had no gene match. CDR3 DNA: TGTGCCAGCAGCTTAGGGGTGGACGGGAAGGGCCGGGGGGAACAAGAGACCCAGTACTTC. Translation gives CASSLGVDGKGRGEQETQYF.

V gene TRBV7-8 combines with J gene TRBJ2-1; TRBD2 matches at 9 bases. Germline CDR1 SGHVS, CDR2 FQNEAQ. Trimming cost V 2 bases and J 0 bases; bases outside gene matches: 8. This CDR3 is built from 18 residues. CDR3 amino acids: CASSLPPLAGNSYNEQFF. CDR3 in DNA: TGTGCCAGCAGCTTACCCCCCCTAGCGGGGAACTCCTACAATGAGCAGTTCTTC.

For the CDR3, the DNA is TGTGCCAGCAGTCCGGGGGGGGGCGAGCAGTACTTC. Protein product: CASSPGGGEQYF. The J gene is TRBJ2-7, the V gene TRBV27, with TRBD2 matching 8 bases. In germline, CDR1 is MNHEY, CDR2 SMNVEV (reference sequence). The CDR3 spans 12 residues. V shed 5 bases, J shed 6 bases, and the junction held 3 bases outside the gene matches.

V and J are TRBV28 and TRBJ1-5; TRBD1 aligns across 8 bases. Germline loops: CDR1 MDHEN, CDR2 SYDVKM. The J segment lost 2 bases and the V segment lost 5 bases, leaving 5 bases of the junction unmatched. The CDR3 spans 15 residues. CDR3 nucleotide sequence: TGTGCCAGCAGTCCCGACAGGGGACGCAATCAGCCCCAGCATTTT. This codes for CASSPDRGRNQPQHF.

J is TRBJ2-5 and V is TRBV5-6; the match to TRBD2 covers 12 bases. V lost 3 bases and J lost 2; bases outside the gene matches: 11. Germline values: CDR1 SGHDT, CDR2 YYEEEE. The CDR3 consists of 18 residues. This CDR3 is CASSSTTGTSGLQETQYF. CDR3 nucleotide sequence: TGTGCCAGCAGCTCCACCACCGGGACTAGCGGGTTACAAGAGACCCAGTACTTC.

This chain joins TRBV7-2 and TRBJ2-7; D is unclear. Trimming took 5 bases from V and 4 from J, leaving 12 bases between them. Germline V gives CDR1 SGHTA, CDR2 FQGNSA. There are 13 residues in the CDR3. The CDR3 region is CASSPLIEYEQYF. CDR3 coding DNA: TGTGCCAGCAGCCCTTTAATCGAGTACGAGCAGTACTTC. Based on the CDR3 plus reference TRBV7-2 and TRBJ2-7, the full variable domain is GAGVSQSPSNKVTEKGKDVELRCDPISGHTALYWYRQSLGQGLEFLIYFQGNSAPDKSGLPSDRFSAERTGGSVSTLTIQRTQQEDSAVYLCASSPLIEYEQYFGPGTRLTVT.

This clone was found once. This sequence joins TRBV28 and TRBJ2-1; 12 bases align to TRBD1. The germline gives CDR1 MDHEN, CDR2 SYDVKM. The trim removed 3 bases at V and 9 bases at J, leaving 6 bases unmatched. CDR3 length equals 15 residues. CDR3 DNA sequence: TGTGCCAGCAGTTTCGGGGACAGGGGGCGCGGTGAGCAGTTCTTC. Translating it yields CASSFGDRGRGEQFF.

The chain uses TRBV7-8 and TRBJ2-1; no clear D gene. Trimming cost V 5 bases and J 6 bases, with 11 bases left between them. CDR1 and CDR2 from the germline V gene are SGHVS and FQNEAQ. CDR3 length: 13 residues. CDR3 amino acids: CASSPRLSNEQFF. DNA of the CDR3: TGTGCCAGCAGCCCGCGACTGAGCAATGAGCAGTTCTTC. Based on the CDR3 plus reference TRBV7-8 and TRBJ2-1, the full variable domain is GAGVSQSPRYKVAKRGQDVALRCDPISGHVSLFWYQQALGQGPEFLTYFQNEAQLDKSGLPSDRFFAERPEGSVSTLKIQRTQQEDSAVYLCASSPRLSNEQFFGPGTRLTVL.

The chain is built from TRBV13 and TRBJ2-2, with 10 bases matching TRBD2. This CDR3 is 18 amino acids long. Germline CDR1 is PRHDT and CDR2 is FYEKMQ (reference sequence). J gave up 1 base and V 5 bases, and 10 bases lay outside the gene matches. The CDR3 nucleotides are TGTGCCAGCAGCCCCAGGGGGTCTAGCGGGAGGAACACCGGGGAGCTGTTTTTT. Protein sequence: CASSPRGSSGRNTGELFF.

The rearrangement uses TRBV9 and TRBJ1-1, with D hard to call. Germline-derived CDR1 and CDR2 are SGDLS and YYNGEE. CDR3 size: 14 residues. Trimming pared 2 bases from V and 4 bases from J, leaving 12 bases between. This CDR3 reads CASSVVARGTEAFF. DNA for the CDR3: TGTGCCAGCAGCGTGGTCGCCCGAGGCACTGAAGCTTTCTTT.

The chain recombines TRBV7-9 with TRBJ2-3; TRBD2 might be the D (6 bases). From germline, CDR1 is SEHNR and CDR2 FQNEAQ (reference sequence). V lost 3 bases to trimming and J lost 7 bases, with 11 bases between them. CDR3 length: 13 residues. The CDR3 nucleotides are TGTGCCAGCAGCTTTGGAGGGCAACATACGCAGTATTTT. Translating gives CASSFGGQHTQYF.

In the case of this clone: One junction end does not reproduce the germline sequence, and a read error may be involved. The chain links TRBV27 to TRBJ1-2, with TRBD1 matching over 9 bases. Germline assignment: CDR1 MNHEY and CDR2 SMNVEV (reference sequence). The CDR3 is 10 amino acids. The CDR3 region has the DNA TGTGCCAGCGTCCGGGACAGGGCCTTCTTC. It translates to CASVRDRAFF.